These 17 T cell receptor beta chains were all obtained from the same sample, sequenced in a study of regulatory T cells in long-lasting Graves disease. Time point reported: newly diagnosed GD, antithyroid drugs for less than 3 months. From PBMCs, RNA was extracted and then used to make the TCR library. Arm-PCR with iRepertoire HTBI primers amplified the CDR3 regions for these TCR beta libraries. TCRdb re-derived calls from the multiplex PCR reads in MiXCR, one entry per CDR3 protein. The table records 420,000 or so distinct CDR3 sequences, about 15% of them present only once. Separately, the same data were catalogued under a study of T cells in Graves' hyperthyroidism and ophthalmopathy.

Here the sequenced sample was peripheral blood mononuclear cells (PBMCs), taken at new diagnosis, from a patient treated with antithyroid drugs. The receptors here all came from a woman aged 18 to 35 with Graves disease.

This clonotype was detected ten times or more. The genes are TRBV7-9 and TRBJ2-3; the D is unclear. The V and J ends lost 5 bases and 5 bases respectively, with 23 bases between them. Germline CDR1 reads SEHNR; CDR2 reads FQNEAQ (reference sequence). The CDR3 spans 17 residues. The CDR3 nucleotides read TGTGCCAGCAGCCCGATAGGGTTGTCTGGCCCTCAAGATACGCAGTATTTT. Amino acids: CASSPIGLSGPQDTQYF.

As concerns this clonotype: This is likely a read error, given that the CDR3 carries no conserved phenylalanine or tryptophan at its end. This chain uses TRBV20-1 with TRBJ2-1; D might be TRBD2 (6 bases). This CDR3 is 15 amino acids long. V was shortened by 3 bases and J by 4 bases, with 16 bases between the two germline ends. Germline CDR1 DFQATT, CDR2 SNEGSKA (reference sequence). This chain's CDR3 is CSASPSSGVYNEQFL. The CDR3 nucleotides read TGCAGTGCTAGCCCGTCATCGGGGGTGTACAATGAGCAGTTCCTC.

There are many counts of this clonotype. J is TRBJ1-2 and V is TRBV28; D gene unclear. The CDR3 totals 16 residues. Germline CDR1 is MDHEN and CDR2 is SYDVKM. The ends were cut back, 2 bases at V and 6 bases at J, with 19 bases in the middle. The CDR3 DNA sequence: TGTGCCAGCAGTTTAGATTCTTTCTCGCGCCGAGATGGCTACACCTTC. The encoded protein is CASSLDSFSRRDGYTF.

The chain carries TRBV30 and TRBJ1-1; no firm D call. The CDR3 totals 13 residues. From germline, CDR1 is GTSNPN and CDR2 SVGIG (reference sequence). Trimming took off 3 bases at V and 0 bases at J, with 8 bases between the two ends. As DNA, the CDR3 is TGTGCCTGGAGCAACAGCTTGAACACTGAAGCTTTCTTT. Its protein product is CAWSNSLNTEAFF.

This clonotype was detected many times. CDR3 sequence (DNA): TGTGCCAGCAACTCCAGGGTAGGGGCCGCTGAAGCTTTCTTT. This translates into CASNSRVGAAEAFF. J is TRBJ1-1 and V is TRBV2; perhaps TRBD1 as D (5 bases). CDR1 is SNHLY and CDR2 is FYNNEI in the germline V gene. The CDR3 has 14 residues. Trimming removed 7 bases at V and 6 bases at J, with 18 bases between.

In this sample, this clonotype turned up many times. The genes are TRBV7-3 and TRBJ2-5; D unclear. Trimming removed 0 bases at V and 3 bases at J, with 5 bases between. From germline, CDR1 is SGHTA and CDR2 FQGTGA. The CDR3 length is 13 residues. CDR3 residues: CASSLTQKETQYF. The CDR3 nucleotides read TGTGCCAGCAGCTTAACACAGAAAGAGACCCAGTACTTC.

This clonotype has more than one count but fewer than ten. The V call is TRBV4-1, the J call TRBJ2-2, with D possibly being TRBD2 (6 bases). This CDR3 comprises 16 residues. The V end lost 4 bases, the J end lost 1 base, and 13 bases lay between the germline ends. Germline V lookup: CDR1 MGHRA, CDR2 YSYEKL. This CDR3 is CASSPWIAENTGELFF. Written as DNA, the CDR3 is TGCGCCAGCAGCCCTTGGATAGCGGAGAACACCGGGGAGCTGTTTTTT.

The genes are TRBV7-3 and TRBJ2-1; no firm D call. The CDR3 totals 14 residues. V gave up 1 base and J gave up 5 bases, with 9 bases separating them. The germline gives CDR1 SGHTA, CDR2 FQGTGA. The CDR3: CASSLRSEDNEQFF. Here the CDR3 DNA reads TGTGCCAGCAGCTTAAGGTCAGAAGACAATGAGCAGTTCTTC. Full variable domain (outside the CDR3, taken from reference TRBV7-3 and TRBJ2-1): GAGVSQTPSNKVTEKGKYVELRCDPISGHTALYWYRQSLGQGPEFLIYFQGTGAADDSGLPNDRFFAVRPEGSVSTLKIQRTERGDSAVYLCASSLRSEDNEQFFGPGTRLTVL.

Many counts were recorded for this clonotype. The J gene is TRBJ1-6, the V gene TRBV28, with 8 bases fitting TRBD1. Germline V gene lookup returns CDR1 MDHEN and CDR2 SYDVKM. CDR3 length: 15 residues. The V gene end was trimmed by 3 bases and the J gene end by 10 bases; junction bases not matched to a gene: 8. The CDR3 loop reads CASSFGGQATSPLHF. The CDR3 bases are TGTGCCAGCAGTTTTGGGGGACAGGCTACATCACCCCTCCACTTT.

There are many counts of this clonotype. The chain links TRBV5-6 to TRBJ2-7; D possibly uses TRBD1 or TRBD2 (7 bases each). The V gene's germline CDR1 is SGHDT and CDR2 YYEEEE. This CDR3 has 15 residues. V lost 7 bases and J 1 base, leaving 18 bases between the germline ends. The CDR3 DNA reads TGTGCCAGCGGGGGGGACAGCGGGGATTCCTACGAGCAGTACTTC. Translating gives CASGGDSGDSYEQYF.

This clonotype was found a few times. The chain has TRBV5-1 and TRBJ1-1; D unresolved. Looked up from germline, CDR1 is SGHRS and CDR2 is YFSETQ. With 0 bases removed from V and 0 bases from J, the gap between germline ends came to 9 bases. This CDR3 region has 15 residues. In DNA form, the CDR3 reads TGCGCCAGCAGCTTGGAGGACGGGATGAACACTGAAGCTTTCTTT. This codes for CASSLEDGMNTEAFF.

This clonotype turned up a few times. CDR3 sequence reads: CSARVRTSLDTQYF. The CDR3 DNA reads TGCAGTGCTAGAGTGCGGACTAGTTTGGATACGCAGTATTTT. The chain has TRBV20-1 and TRBJ2-3, with TRBD2 matching 7 bases. The trim removed 1 base at V and 6 bases at J, leaving 7 bases unmatched. The CDR3 extends over 14 amino acids. Germline V gene data show CDR1 as DFQATT and CDR2 as SNEGSKA (reference sequence).

This clonotype occurred many times. This sequence joins TRBV11-2 and TRBJ2-7; the D is unclear. V lost 3 bases to trimming and J lost 0 bases, with 12 bases between them. The CDR3 totals 15 residues. Germline V lookup: CDR1 SGHAT, CDR2 FQNNGV. The CDR3 spells CASSFGPLSSYEQYF. CDR3 bases: TGTGCCAGCAGCTTCGGGCCGCTGAGCTCCTACGAGCAGTACTTC.

This clonotype was seen only a few times. This chain connects TRBV12-3 or TRBV12-4 to TRBJ2-1, with 7 bases fitting TRBD2. The CDR3 spans 22 residues. Germline trimming cut 7 bases from V and 0 bases from J; bases unmatched to any gene: 27. The CDR3 loop is CASNPDSEALAEPNNSYNEQFF. The CDR3 nucleotides read TGTGCCAGCAACCCTGACAGCGAGGCCCTAGCGGAGCCTAATAACTCCTACAATGAGCAGTTCTTC.

The table lists this clonotype with many counts. The gene calls are TRBV30 and TRBJ1-5; D might be TRBD1 (6 bases). V was pared by 7 bases and J by 4 bases, with 11 bases between. This CDR3 spans 12 amino acids. Germline CDR1 is GTSNPN and CDR2 is SVGIG (reference sequence). The CDR3 loop is CAYGQLNQPQHF. Written as DNA, the CDR3 is TGTGCCTACGGACAGCTGAATCAGCCCCAGCATTTT. Variable domain in full (rest from reference TRBV30 and TRBJ1-5): SQTIHQWPATLVQPVGSPLSLECTVEGTSNPNLYWYRQAAGRGLQLLFYSVGIGQISSEVPQNLSASRPQDRQFILSSKKLLLSDSGFYLCAYGQLNQPQHFGDGTRLSIL.

The genes are TRBV7-2 and TRBJ2-7, with TRBD2 matching over 9 bases. Germline V gene lookup returns CDR1 SGHTA and CDR2 FQGNSA. V shed 5 bases, J shed 0 bases, and the junction held 11 bases outside the gene matches. The CDR3 loop spans 17 amino acids. The CDR3 nucleotides read TGTGCCAGCAGCCCCCTCCGAAGCGGGGGGAGCTCCTACGAGCAGTACTTC. It is translated as CASSPLRSGGSSYEQYF. The entire variable domain, with the rest obtained from reference TRBV7-2 and TRBJ2-7, is as follows: GAGVSQSPSNKVTEKGKDVELRCDPISGHTALYWYRQSLGQGLEFLIYFQGNSAPDKSGLPSDRFSAERTGGSVSTLTIQRTQQEDSAVYLCASSPLRSGGSSYEQYFGPGTRLTVT.

This clonotype has ten or more counts. This chain connects TRBV28 to TRBJ2-7; the D gene is possibly TRBD2 (5 bases). Germline V gene sequence: CDR1 MDHEN, CDR2 SYDVKM. V lost 2 bases and J 3 bases, leaving 26 bases between the germline ends. This CDR3 comprises 19 residues. CDR3: CASSLTIGASSKTYYEQYF. The CDR3 coding sequence is TGTGCCAGCAGTTTAACGATCGGCGCTAGCAGCAAAACGTACTACGAGCAGTACTTC.